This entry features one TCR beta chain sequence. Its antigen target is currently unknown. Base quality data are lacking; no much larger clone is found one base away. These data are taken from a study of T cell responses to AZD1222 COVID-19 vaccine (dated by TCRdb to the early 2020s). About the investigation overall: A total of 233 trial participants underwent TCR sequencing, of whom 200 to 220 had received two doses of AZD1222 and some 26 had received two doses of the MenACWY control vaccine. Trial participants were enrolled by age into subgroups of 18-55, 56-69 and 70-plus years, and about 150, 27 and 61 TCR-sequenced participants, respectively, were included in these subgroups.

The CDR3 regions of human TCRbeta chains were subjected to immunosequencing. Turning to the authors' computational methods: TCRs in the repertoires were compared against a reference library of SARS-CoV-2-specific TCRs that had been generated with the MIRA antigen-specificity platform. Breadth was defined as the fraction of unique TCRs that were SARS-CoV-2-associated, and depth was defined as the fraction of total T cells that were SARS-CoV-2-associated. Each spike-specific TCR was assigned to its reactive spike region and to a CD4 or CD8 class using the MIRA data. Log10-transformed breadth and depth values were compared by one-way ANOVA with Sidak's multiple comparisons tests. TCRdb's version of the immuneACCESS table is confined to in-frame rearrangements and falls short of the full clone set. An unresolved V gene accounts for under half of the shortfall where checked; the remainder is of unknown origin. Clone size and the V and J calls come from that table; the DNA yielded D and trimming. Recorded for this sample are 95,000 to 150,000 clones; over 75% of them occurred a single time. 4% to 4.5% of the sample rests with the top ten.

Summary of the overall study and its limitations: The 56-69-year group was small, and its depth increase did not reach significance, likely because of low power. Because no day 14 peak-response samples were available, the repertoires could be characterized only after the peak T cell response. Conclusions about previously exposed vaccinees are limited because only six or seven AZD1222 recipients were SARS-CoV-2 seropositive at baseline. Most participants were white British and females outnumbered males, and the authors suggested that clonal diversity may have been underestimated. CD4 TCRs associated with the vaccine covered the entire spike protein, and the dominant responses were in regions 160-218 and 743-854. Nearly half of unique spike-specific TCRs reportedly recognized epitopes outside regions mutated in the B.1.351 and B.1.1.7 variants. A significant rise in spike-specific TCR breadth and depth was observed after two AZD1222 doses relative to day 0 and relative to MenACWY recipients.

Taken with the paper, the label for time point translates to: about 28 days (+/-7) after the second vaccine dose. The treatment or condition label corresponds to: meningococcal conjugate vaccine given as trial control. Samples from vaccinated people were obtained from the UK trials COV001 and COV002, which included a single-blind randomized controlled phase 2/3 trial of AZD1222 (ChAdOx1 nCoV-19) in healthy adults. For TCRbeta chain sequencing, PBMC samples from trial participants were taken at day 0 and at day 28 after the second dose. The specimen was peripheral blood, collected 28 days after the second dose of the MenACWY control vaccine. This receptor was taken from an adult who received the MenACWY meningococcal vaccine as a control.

The CDR3 region has the sequence CASSFSGPYEQYF. The nucleotide sequence reads TGTGCCAGCAGCTTTAGCGGCCCCTACGAGCAGTACTTC. Here the chain combines TRBV7-2 and TRBJ2-7; the D gene is perhaps TRBD2, from 6 matching bases. Trimming removed 3 bases from V and 2 bases from J, leaving 8 bases between the germline ends. The germline V gene supplies CDR1 SGHTA and CDR2 FQGNSA. The CDR3 has 13 amino acids, counting the end cysteine and phenylalanine. The sequence is cut down to CDR3 DNA, 39 bases in frame from base 1.